The T cell receptor beta chain under discussion was sequenced for a study of T cells in Graves' hyperthyroidism and ophthalmopathy. Overall study findings and caveats: Among thyroid clonotypes expanded above 0.001, most also appeared in blood.

Graves' hyperthyroidism was deemed stable given no ophthalmopathy progression within 18 months. Patients between 18 and 65 years old had hyperthyroidism, newly diagnosed and lasting under 2 months. From RNA transcripts, TCR beta CDR3 regions were amplified. TCR CDR3 underwent first-round RT-PCR with the HTBI primer set. TCRdb re-called the multiplex PCR reads through MiXCR, storing one row per CDR3 protein. The data show over 300,000 distinct CDR3 sequences, around 13% seen once. The V gene's germline CDR1 is KGHSH and CDR2 LQKENI. The CDR3 sequence is 12 residues long. Comments on this clonotype: Its matching antigen is unknown. One end of the junction fails to match germline, which may point to a read error.

The sequence was obtained from a woman in her fifties or sixties with Graves' hyperthyroidism. Sequenced input: blood. V gene TRBV18 combines with J gene TRBJ2-3; no firm D call. DNA of the CDR3: TGTGCCAACTCACCAAACACGGATACGCAGTATTTT. Protein product: CANSPNTDTQYF.